This entry concerns a single T cell receptor (beta chain). This entry belongs to a study of blood T cell repertoires in COVID-19. The V gene's germline CDR1 is MGHRA and CDR2 YSYEKL. The CDR3 is 17 amino acids. Trimming cost V 4 bases and J 0 bases, with 16 bases left between them. As processed by the authors: Scientists estimated how many nucleated cells there were by amplifying reference gene primers. Only in-frame clones appear in the TCRdb table, and some are missing; sequencing was by immunoSEQ multiplex PCR. D and trimming come from the DNA, and the V and J calls and clone size come from that table. The top ten clones hold approximately 6.5% of a sample with about 220,000 clones, 84% of them seen once. Across under 25 US areas, participants ranged in age from roughly 18 to 95 years. Cohort 3 recovery required two negative PCRs, clearance, or symptom resolution.

The TCR comes from a woman aged 40 to 50 who had recovered from COVID-19. The specimen sequenced was PBMCs or T cells enriched from blood (not recorded which). The gene calls are TRBV4-1 and TRBJ1-5; D is possibly TRBD1 (6 bases). The CDR3 nucleotides are TGCGCCAGCAGCCTGCGACCGACAGGCGATAGCAATCAGCCCCAGCATTTT. It is translated as CASSLRPTGDSNQPQHF.